The present TCR beta chain was sequenced within a study of identical twins. The study, taken as a whole, reports: Cross-sectional statistical analysis was relied on for the conclusions, without the same donors being followed. Partly confounded zero-insertion analyses could result from invariant MAIT and iNKT cells.

cDNA molecules carried unique molecular identifiers, and template switching added a universal primer site. TCRdb analysed the 5' RACE reads with MiXCR anew, one entry per CDR3 protein. The sample has 460,000 or so distinct CDR3 sequences, about 14% seen once. Healthy Caucasians, and only they, were the donors. The CDR3 is 15 amino acids. V lost 4 bases to trimming and J lost 5 bases; unmatched junction nucleotides: 8. Germline loops: CDR1 SGHRS, CDR2 YFSETQ. There are a few counts of this clonotype. As yet, its antigen is unknown. These sequences were also reported in another study, on yellow fever vaccine responses in identical twins.

The sequencing input was CD4+ T cells sorted from blood. The rearrangement links TRBV5-1 to TRBJ2-5; the match to TRBD1 covers 10 bases. This sequence was found in a woman under 30 in good health. The CDR3 loop reads CASSNGDRGGETQYF. CDR3 coding DNA: TGCGCCAGCAGCAACGGGGACAGGGGAGGCGAGACCCAGTACTTC.